The 5 T cell receptor beta chains reported below all come from one sample, sequenced in a study of identifying expanded T cells in peripheral blood. Sequenced by immunoSEQ multiplex PCR; TCRdb stores in-frame clones only, minus some. Found here are more than 90,000 clones, around 88% of them singletons; the top ten hold approximately 18%. The sample consisted of blood. Receptor source: a person aged 18 to 75 in good health.

The chain uses TRBV18 and TRBJ2-7, with a weak D call TRBD1 (5 bases). Germline loops: CDR1 KGHSH, CDR2 LQKENI. The V end was cut by 1 base, the J end by 6 bases, with 10 bases between. The CDR3 is made up of 13 amino acids. CDR3 loop: CASSPRQGREQYF. The CDR3 nucleotides read TGTGCCAGCTCACCACGGCAGGGTCGCGAGCAGTACTTC.

J is TRBJ1-5 and V is TRBV5-1; D gene uncertain. V was cut by 4 bases and J by 9 bases, with 11 bases left in between. CDR1 is SGHRS and CDR2 is YFSETQ in the germline V gene. The CDR3 runs to 12 residues. The CDR3 spells CASSGSGGPQHF. The CDR3 nucleotides read TGCGCCAGCAGCGGCTCTGGCGGGCCCCAGCATTTT.

This chain links TRBV9 with TRBJ2-7, with D uncertain. Germline loops: CDR1 SGDLS, CDR2 YYNGEE. This CDR3 spans 14 amino acids. The V end was cut by 0 bases, the J end by 5 bases, with 12 bases between. DNA of the CDR3: TGTGCCAGCAGCGTAGAGGGCAATTGGGACGAGCAGTACTTC. Protein sequence: CASSVEGNWDEQYF.

The V call is TRBV5-8, the J call TRBJ1-1, with unresolved D. The CDR3 is made up of 14 amino acids. Germline CDR1 and CDR2: SGHTS and YDEGEE. Trimming removed 3 bases from V and 4 bases from J, with 13 bases in between. CDR3 bases: TGTGCCAGCAGCTCAGGACCACCCATCACTGAAGCTTTCTTT. The encoded protein is CASSSGPPITEAFF. Full variable domain (remainder filled in from reference TRBV5-8 and TRBJ1-1): EAGVTQSPTHLIKTRGQQATLRCSPISGHTSVYWYQQALGLGLQFLLWYDEGEERNRGNFPPRFSGRQFPNYSSELNVNALELEDSALYLCASSSGPPITEAFFGQGTRLTVV.

This clone was detected once. The V gene is TRBV21-1, the J gene TRBJ2-2; TRBD2 was called by the table and not checked on the DNA. TRBV21-1 is marked as a pseudogene. This CDR3 has 15 amino acids. Here the CDR3 reads CASGPGGLPPGELFF. CDR3 bases: TGTGCCAGCGGACCCGGGGGACTTCCCCCCGGGGAGCTGTTTTTT.